This TCR beta chain was documented in a study of shared clonotypes between healthy human individuals. Study observations and caveats: Represented diversity (both genetic and exposure-history) was limited by the small number of donors. Among donors, the sharing of clonotypes was expected to be influenced by sequencing depth.

On this clone: Its target is unknown.

Caucasian adults living in Nashville, Tennessee, provided all samples. Researchers divided each subset's genomic DNA evenly across several immunoSEQ plates. Profiling relied on immunoSEQ multiplex PCR, and the TCRdb table lists in-frame clones only, not all of them. Here the sample spans approximately 500,000 clones, roughly 80% being singletons. Sequenced sample: PBMCs. This receptor was obtained from a woman aged 40 to 50 in good health. Some clones in this sample may be carry-over from other donors' samples.

CDR3: CASSPGRAGDNEQFF. The CDR3 coding sequence is TGTGCCAGCTCACCTGGGCGAGCTGGTGACAATGAGCAGTTCTTC. The V call is TRBV18, the J call TRBJ2-1; D gene uncertain. V was trimmed by 3 bases and J by 5 bases, leaving 14 bases between them. Germline CDR1 KGHSH, CDR2 LQKENI. The CDR3 spans 15 residues.